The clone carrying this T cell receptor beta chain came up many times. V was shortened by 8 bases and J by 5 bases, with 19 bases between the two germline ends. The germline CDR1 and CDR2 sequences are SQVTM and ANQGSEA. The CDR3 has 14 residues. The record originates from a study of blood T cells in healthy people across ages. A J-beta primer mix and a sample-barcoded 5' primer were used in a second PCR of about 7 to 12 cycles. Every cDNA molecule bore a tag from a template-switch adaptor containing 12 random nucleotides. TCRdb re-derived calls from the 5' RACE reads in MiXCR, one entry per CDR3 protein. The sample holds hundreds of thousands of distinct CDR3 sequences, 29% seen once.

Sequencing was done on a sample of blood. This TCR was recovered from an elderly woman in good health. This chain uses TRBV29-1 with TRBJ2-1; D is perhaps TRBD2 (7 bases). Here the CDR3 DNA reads TGCAGCATTACAGGGTCCGGGGGGAACAATGAGCAGTTCTTC. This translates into CSITGSGGNNEQFF.